This T cell receptor beta chain originates from a study of somatic mutations in cytotoxic T cells in rheumatoid arthritis. About the study: Flow sorting yielded some V beta antibody-stained T-cell populations at nearly 100% purity, among them V beta1+ cells sequenced for TCRB.

Profiling relied on immunoSEQ multiplex PCR, and the TCRdb table lists in-frame clones only, not all of them. The profile shows 20,000 to 25,000 clones, 78% of them singletons. The investigators isolated CD4+ and CD8+ cells by positive magnetic bead selection and checked their purity by flow cytometry. From germline, CDR1 is KGHSH and CDR2 LQKENI. The V segment lost 6 bases and the J segment 8 bases; nucleotides outside the gene matches: 15. The length of the CDR3 is 16 residues. The chain employs TRBV18 and TRBJ1-4; 7 positions agree with TRBD1. This receptor was identified in an adult with rheumatoid arthritis. The sample was CD8+ T cells sorted from blood. The CDR3 DNA is TGTGCCAGCTCTATGAATTCAGGGGGACTAGGCGAAAAACTGTTTTTT. Protein product: CASSMNSGGLGEKLFF.